Ten or more counts support the clone carrying this TCR beta chain. These data are taken from a study of T cell repertoires in cytomegalovirus infection. Study at large: CMV infection together with matching HLA type was indicated by public TCR beta signatures.

Via MiXCR, TCRdb re-called the reads, giving one row per CDR3 protein. Among approximately 500,000 distinct CDR3 sequences listed, 16% were seen once. CDR1 and CDR2 from the germline V gene are LNHDA and SQIVND (reference sequence). CDR3 length equals 13 residues. V shed 7 bases and J shed 3 bases, with 12 bases lying between them. The origin of this receptor is a human donor in good health (CMV status not recorded). Some clones in this sample may be carry-over from other donors' samples. Input material: CD8+ T cells from PBMCs. The V gene is TRBV19, the J gene TRBJ1-2; a weak D match, TRBD1 (5 bases). CDR3 sequence: CASMNAGDYGYTF. In nucleotides, the CDR3 is TGTGCCAGTATGAATGCGGGGGACTATGGCTACACCTTC.